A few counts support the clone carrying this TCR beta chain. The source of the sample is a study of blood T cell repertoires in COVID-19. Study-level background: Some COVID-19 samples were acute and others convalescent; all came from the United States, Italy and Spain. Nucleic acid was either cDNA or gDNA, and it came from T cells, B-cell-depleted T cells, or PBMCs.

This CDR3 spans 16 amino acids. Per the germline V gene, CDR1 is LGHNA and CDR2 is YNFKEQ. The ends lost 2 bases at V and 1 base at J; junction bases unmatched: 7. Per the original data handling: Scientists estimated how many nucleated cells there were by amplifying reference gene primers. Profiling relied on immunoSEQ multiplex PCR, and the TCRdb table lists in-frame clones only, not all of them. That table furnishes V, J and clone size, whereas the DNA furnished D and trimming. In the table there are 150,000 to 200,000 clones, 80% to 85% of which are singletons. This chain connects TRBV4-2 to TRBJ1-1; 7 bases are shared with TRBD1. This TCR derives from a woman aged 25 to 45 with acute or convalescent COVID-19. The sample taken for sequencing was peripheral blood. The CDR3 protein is CASSQLTTGANTEAFF. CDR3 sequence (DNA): TGTGCCAGCAGCCAACTAACCACAGGGGCGAACACTGAAGCTTTCTTT.